A single sample gave rise to the 8 T cell receptor beta chains below, sequenced in a study of Graves' ophthalmopathy and Graves' hyperthyroidism. RNA transcripts provided the template for amplifying TCR beta CDR3 regions. The first round was an RT-PCR with HTBI primers, and the second round was a multiplex PCR. Via MiXCR, TCRdb re-called the multiplex PCR reads, giving one row per CDR3 protein. The profile shows 170,000 or so distinct CDR3 sequences, less than 45% of them singletons. Sequenced input: peripheral blood. The receptors come from a woman aged 40 to 50 with Graves' ophthalmopathy.

There are many counts of this clonotype. The chain has TRBV6-5 and TRBJ2-7; D remains unclear. Germline V gene sequence: CDR1 MNHEY, CDR2 SVGAGI. The CDR3 runs 14 residues. The V and J ends lost 6 bases and 3 bases respectively, with 15 bases between them. The CDR3 DNA reads TGTGCCAGCAGCCCTGGCTCCCTCTACTACGAGCAGTACTTC. Translated, it gives CASSPGSLYYEQYF.

V and J are TRBV5-1 and TRBJ2-7; D not certain. Trimming left V 5 bases short and J 2 bases short, with 17 bases between. Germline CDR1 and CDR2: SGHRS and YFSETQ. There are 15 residues in the CDR3. The CDR3 reads CASSLGPLGPYEQYF. The CDR3 coding sequence is TGCGCCAGCAGTCTTGGACCCCTAGGACCCTACGAGCAGTACTTC.

This clonotype appeared a few times. The J gene is TRBJ2-7, the V gene TRBV12-3 or TRBV12-4; 8 bases are a match to TRBD1. J gave up 4 bases and V 7 bases, and 12 bases lay outside the gene matches. The CDR3 sequence is 15 residues long. DNA of the CDR3: TGTGCCAGCACCCCCGGACAGGGCAGTTGGTACGAGCAGTACTTC. This encodes CASTPGQGSWYEQYF.

This clonotype was found a few times. The rearrangement uses TRBV6-5 and TRBJ2-5, with 10 bases that match TRBD1. CDR1 and CDR2 (germline): MNHEY, SVGAGI. V lost 2 bases to trimming and J lost 3 bases; unmatched junction nucleotides: 6. This CDR3 comprises 16 residues. CDR3 sequence (DNA): TGTGCCAGCAGTTACGCACCGGGACAGGGGAAAGAGACCCAGTACTTC. Translating gives CASSYAPGQGKETQYF.

The rearrangement links TRBV6-1 to TRBJ2-7; 13 bases match TRBD2. CDR1 and CDR2 (germline): MNHNS, SASEGT. Losses at the gene ends were 6 bases for V and 6 bases for J; bases not matched to a gene: 11. The CDR3 loop spans 16 amino acids. The CDR3 reads CASSLTAGTSGAEQYF. The CDR3 bases are TGTGCCAGCAGCCTAACGGCGGGGACTAGCGGGGCCGAGCAGTACTTC.

There are many counts of this clonotype. The chain joins TRBV4-1 to TRBJ1-1; D not resolved. In germline, CDR1 is MGHRA, CDR2 YSYEKL. V dropped 1 base and J dropped 1 base, with 10 bases sitting between them. This CDR3 comprises 15 residues. The CDR3 sequence: CASSQGLYQNTEAFF. The CDR3 DNA reads as TGCGCCAGCAGCCAAGGATTATACCAGAACACTGAAGCTTTCTTT.

The table lists this clonotype with many counts. The CDR3, as DNA: TGTGCCAGCAGCTTGATTGGGGCCAAAAACATTCAGTACTTC. Amino acids: CASSLIGAKNIQYF. The gene calls are TRBV6-2 or TRBV6-3 and TRBJ2-4; the D is unclear. The V gene's germline CDR1 is MNHEY and CDR2 SVGEGT. V lost 6 bases and J 1 base, leaving 10 bases between the germline ends. CDR3 length: 14 amino acids.

The rearrangement joins TRBV12-3 or TRBV12-4 to TRBJ2-7; the match to TRBD1 covers 7 bases. There are 13 residues in the CDR3. V trimming: 6 bases; J trimming: 9 bases; junction bases outside the gene matches: 11. The CDR3 DNA reads TGTGCCAGCAGACGAACAGGGGTCAACGGGCAGTACTTC. Residues: CASRRTGVNGQYF.